Shown below are 25 T cell receptor beta chains from a single sample sequenced in a study of CD8 T cells in ankylosing spondylitis (dated by TCRdb to 2016 to 2017). These receptors have no known antigen. Overall study outcomes, separate from this receptor: Blood from ankylosing spondylitis patients appeared to be characterized by a TCR beta motif made up of 8 or 9 highly homologous amino acid variants.

Receptors were amplified or captured by 5' RACE. The sequencer was an Illumina HiSeq 2500. TCRdb reanalyzed the raw reads on its own, using fastp at Q25 for trimming and MiXCR for clone calling, and kept in-frame beta chains. Each record represents a unique CDR3 protein, reported with the most common genes and DNA among its rows. The sample records roughly 450,000 distinct CDR3 sequences, 25% to 30% of which are singletons. The ten largest clones represent about 1% of the sample. Material: blood, either unsorted or a sorted T cell fraction (not recorded which). These receptors all stem from a male donor with ankylosing spondylitis.

The V and J genes are TRBV25-1 and TRBJ2-4; TRBD1 or TRBD2 may be the D gene (7 bases each). The CDR3 spans 15 residues. Germline CDR1 is MGHDK and CDR2 is SYGVNS. V lost 5 bases to trimming and J lost 7 bases, with 18 bases between them. The CDR3 bases are TGTGCCAGCAGTACAGCGGGACAGAGGGAGAACATTCAGTACTTC. Protein product: CASSTAGQRENIQYF.

This sequence joins TRBV2 and TRBJ2-1, with D maybe TRBD2 (5 bases). Trimming cost V 8 bases and J 12 bases, with 14 bases left between them. This CDR3 contains 11 residues. Germline CDR1 reads SNHLY; CDR2 reads FYNNEI. CDR3 nucleotide sequence: TGTGCCAGCGGGTTGGAGGTGGGGCAGTTCTTC. It yields the protein CASGLEVGQFF.

The chain employs TRBV29-1 and TRBJ2-3; no reliable D call. V lost 4 bases and J 4 bases, leaving 0 bases between the germline ends. The CDR3 extends over 9 amino acids. From germline, CDR1 is SQVTM and CDR2 ANQGSEA. CDR3 region: CSVADTQYF. The CDR3, as DNA: TGCAGCGTTGCAGATACGCAGTATTTT.

This chain uses TRBV24-1 with TRBJ1-3; D gene ambiguous. The CDR3 is made up of 13 amino acids. Germline V gene data show CDR1 as KGHDR and CDR2 as SFDVKD. The V end was cut by 5 bases, the J end by 4 bases, with 8 bases between. The CDR3, as DNA: TGTGCCACCAGTGGGCTCTCAGGAAACACCATATATTTT. It yields the protein CATSGLSGNTIYF.

V gene TRBV5-1 combines with J gene TRBJ2-1; no firm D call. This CDR3 region has 16 residues. V was cut by 2 bases and J by 2 bases, with 14 bases left in between. Germline CDR1 and CDR2: SGHRS and YFSETQ. Here the CDR3 DNA reads TGCGCCAGCAGCTTATTCGACTCGCTAGCCTACAATGAGCAGTTCTTC. Its protein is CASSLFDSLAYNEQFF.

This clonotype has just a few counts. The chain is built from TRBV12-3 or TRBV12-4 and TRBJ2-3, with a possible D match to TRBD2 (6 bases). The germline V and J ends were trimmed by 5 bases and 2 bases, with 20 bases remaining between them. The CDR3 runs to 17 residues. CDR3 in amino acids: CASSPGKGTGYTDTQYF. CDR3 sequence (DNA): TGTGCCAGCAGTCCGGGGAAGGGGACTGGCTACACAGATACGCAGTATTTT.

This clonotype was counted many times. V gene TRBV5-1 combines with J gene TRBJ2-7; 9 positions agree with TRBD1. The CDR3 has 15 amino acids. The ends lost 4 bases at V and 0 bases at J; junction bases unmatched: 5. Germline V lookup: CDR1 SGHRS, CDR2 YFSETQ. The CDR3 sequence: CASSTTGGLSYEQYF. CDR3 DNA sequence: TGCGCCAGCAGCACGACAGGGGGACTCTCCTACGAGCAGTACTTC.

The CDR3 spells CASGLEEGRSAFF. In nucleotides, the CDR3 is TGTGCTAGTGGTTTGGAAGAAGGGAGATCAGCTTTCTTT. The chain recombines TRBV12-5 with TRBJ1-1; D unresolved. Germline assignment: CDR1 LGHNT and CDR2 FRNRAP. Between the trimmed V and J ends, which lost 1 base and 10 bases, there was a span of 13 bases. The CDR3 spans 13 residues.

The genes are TRBV20-1 and TRBJ1-1; D gene unclear. V shed 6 bases and J shed 1 base, with 12 bases lying between them. Germline V gene lookup returns CDR1 DFQATT and CDR2 SNEGSKA (reference sequence). This CDR3 has 13 amino acids. This CDR3 reads CSAKALRNTEAFF. In nucleotides, the CDR3 is TGCAGTGCCAAGGCACTGAGGAACACTGAAGCTTTCTTT.

The DNA of the CDR3 is TGCAGTGCCCCGAGGGGGAACAATCAGCCCCAGCATTTT. Amino acids: CSAPRGNNQPQHF. The chain uses TRBV20-1 and TRBJ1-5; weak D call: TRBD1 (6 bases). Trimming stripped 6 bases from V and 3 bases from J, with 12 bases between. Germline lookup yields CDR1 DFQATT and CDR2 SNEGSKA (reference sequence). This CDR3 comprises 13 residues.

V is TRBV30 and J is TRBJ2-5, with 12 bases identical to TRBD2. The junction had 6 bases not matched to a gene; V was cut back by 2 bases and J by 5 bases. CDR1 is GTSNPN, CDR2 SVGIG, per germline (reference sequence). The CDR3 extends over 15 amino acids. CDR3 nucleotides: TGTGCCTGGAGTTTGACTAGCGGGAGTCGGGAGACCCAGTACTTC. Protein product: CAWSLTSGSRETQYF.

The chain recombines TRBV12-5 with TRBJ2-1, with D uncertain. Trimming removed 0 bases at V and 5 bases at J, with 11 bases between. This CDR3 has 15 amino acids. CDR1 and CDR2 (germline): LGHNT, FRNRAP. In DNA, the CDR3 is TGTGCTAGTGGTTTGGTACCAATTACTGACAATGAGCAGTTCTTC. This encodes CASGLVPITDNEQFF.

This clonotype came up many times. The chain uses TRBV29-1 and TRBJ2-7; D perhaps matches TRBD2 (6 bases). CDR1 is SQVTM and CDR2 is ANQGSEA in the germline V gene. With 2 bases removed from V and 4 bases from J, the gap between germline ends came to 12 bases. CDR3 length: 13 residues. The CDR3 sequence: CSVEKEGKYEQYF. CDR3 DNA: TGCAGCGTTGAAAAGGAGGGCAAGTACGAGCAGTACTTC.

The V gene is TRBV6-1, the J gene TRBJ2-1, with 7 positions matching TRBD1. Per germline, CDR1 MNHNS and CDR2 SASEGT. V lost 7 bases and J lost 6; bases outside the gene matches: 9. The length of the CDR3 is 14 residues. This chain's CDR3 is CASTADRSSNEQFF. The CDR3 bases are TGTGCCAGCACTGCGGACAGGTCGAGCAATGAGCAGTTCTTC.

The chain recombines TRBV21-1 with TRBJ1-6. TRBV21-1 has pseudogene status. This CDR3 is 15 amino acids long. Here the CDR3 DNA reads TGTGCCAGCAGCAACGGTCTGATACATAATTCACCCCTCCACTTT. It codes for CASSNGLIHNSPLHF.

The genes are TRBV30 and TRBJ1-5, with 12 bases lining up with TRBD1. This CDR3 is built from 13 residues. Germline CDR1 reads GTSNPN; CDR2 reads SVGIG (reference sequence). V was clipped by 8 bases and J by 4 bases; unmatched bases: 3. The CDR3 reads CAVGQGANQPQHF. The CDR3 nucleotides read TGTGCCGTGGGACAGGGGGCTAATCAGCCCCAGCATTTT.

This clonotype has more than one count but fewer than ten. The chain is built from TRBV6-1 and TRBJ2-7; D is unclear. V lost 1 base, J lost 1 base, and 11 bases lay in between. Germline lookup yields CDR1 MNHNS and CDR2 SASEGT. This CDR3 region has 15 residues. The CDR3 here is CASSEVQTFSYEQYF. CDR3 coding DNA: TGTGCCAGCAGTGAAGTCCAGACGTTTTCCTACGAGCAGTACTTC.

This clonotype was detected only a few times. CDR3 bases: TGTGCCAGCAGTGTCGGGACGAATTATACAGATACGCAGTATTTT. This codes for CASSVGTNYTDTQYF. The chain links TRBV2 to TRBJ2-3; D tentatively fits TRBD1 or TRBD2 (5 bases each). Germline loops: CDR1 SNHLY, CDR2 FYNNEI. Trimming pared 4 bases from V and 3 bases from J, leaving 14 bases between. This CDR3 contains 15 residues.

This clonotype was picked up a small number of times. J is TRBJ2-7 and V is TRBV20-1, with 14 bases that match TRBD2. The V and J ends lost 1 base and 3 bases, in that order; junction bases with no gene match: 5. Germline values: CDR1 DFQATT, CDR2 SNEGSKA (reference sequence). The CDR3 extends over 16 amino acids. In DNA form, the CDR3 reads TGCAGTGCTAGAGGGGGACTAGCGGGAGCGGGCTACGAGCAGTACTTC. Its protein is CSARGGLAGAGYEQYF.

The gene calls are TRBV3-1 and TRBJ1-5, with 11 bases that match TRBD1. This CDR3 is 14 amino acids long. The junction had 4 bases not matched to a gene; V was cut back by 5 bases and J by 7 bases. The germline V gene has CDR1 LGHDT and CDR2 YNNKEL (reference sequence). The CDR3 spells CASSEGTGGQPQHF. CDR3 sequence (DNA): TGTGCCAGCAGCGAAGGGACAGGGGGACAGCCCCAGCATTTT. The full variable domain, completed using reference TRBV3-1 and TRBJ1-5, is DTAVSQTPKYLVTQMGNDKSIKCEQNLGHDTMYWYKQDSKKFLKIMFSYNNKELIINETVPNRFSPKSPDKAHLNLHINSLELGDSAVYFCASSEGTGGQPQHFGDGTRLSIL.

This clonotype was picked up a small number of times. The gene calls are TRBV7-2 and TRBJ1-1, with TRBD1 as a possible D gene (6 bases). CDR1 is SGHTA and CDR2 is FQGNSA in the germline V gene. CDR3 length equals 14 residues. V gave up 3 bases and J gave up 4 bases, with 12 bases separating them. CDR3 DNA: TGTGCCAGCAGCTTCGCGGGGGCTGGCACTGAAGCTTTCTTT. Its translation: CASSFAGAGTEAFF. Filled out from reference TRBV7-2 and TRBJ1-1, the complete variable domain reads GAGVSQSPSNKVTEKGKDVELRCDPISGHTALYWYRQSLGQGLEFLIYFQGNSAPDKSGLPSDRFSAERTGGSVSTLTIQRTQQEDSAVYLCASSFAGAGTEAFFGQGTRLTVV.

In its sample, this clonotype was seen once. V gene TRBV7-2 combines with J gene TRBJ2-7; 9 nucleotides agree with TRBD2. The CDR3 is 16 residues long. The V segment lost 0 bases and the J segment 2 bases; nucleotides outside the gene matches: 5. CDR1 is SGHTA, CDR2 FQGNSA, per germline. CDR3 sequence reads: CASSLASSGAPYEQYV. The DNA for the CDR3 is TGTGCCAGCAGCTTAGCCTCTAGCGGGGCCCCCTACGAGCAGTACGTC.

This clonotype has ten or more counts. This chain uses TRBV5-1 with TRBJ1-1; no clear D. The V end was cut by 2 bases, the J end by 3 bases, with 8 bases between. This CDR3 has 13 amino acids. CDR1 and CDR2 (germline): SGHRS, YFSETQ. CDR3 bases: TGCGCCAGCAGCTTAGGGCGGGACACTGAAGCTTTCTTT. Translated: CASSLGRDTEAFF.

The table lists this clonotype with a few counts. The V gene is TRBV6-1, the J gene TRBJ1-1; no reliable D call. The CDR3 has 11 amino acids. CDR1 is MNHNS and CDR2 is SASEGT in the germline V gene. V lost 2 bases and J lost 6, with 4 bases in between. CDR3 nucleotides: TGTGCCAGCAGTGAATATTCTGAAGCTTTCTTT. It encodes CASSEYSEAFF.

The chain recombines TRBV5-1 with TRBJ2-2, with 8 bases aligning to TRBD2. Trimming took 4 bases from V and 4 from J; bases not matched to a gene: 9. The germline gives CDR1 SGHRS, CDR2 YFSETQ. The CDR3 sequence is 16 residues long. The CDR3 DNA reads as TGCGCCAGCAGCCGGGAGGGGCAAGGGGCCACCGGGGAGCTGTTTTTT. It translates to CASSREGQGATGELFF.